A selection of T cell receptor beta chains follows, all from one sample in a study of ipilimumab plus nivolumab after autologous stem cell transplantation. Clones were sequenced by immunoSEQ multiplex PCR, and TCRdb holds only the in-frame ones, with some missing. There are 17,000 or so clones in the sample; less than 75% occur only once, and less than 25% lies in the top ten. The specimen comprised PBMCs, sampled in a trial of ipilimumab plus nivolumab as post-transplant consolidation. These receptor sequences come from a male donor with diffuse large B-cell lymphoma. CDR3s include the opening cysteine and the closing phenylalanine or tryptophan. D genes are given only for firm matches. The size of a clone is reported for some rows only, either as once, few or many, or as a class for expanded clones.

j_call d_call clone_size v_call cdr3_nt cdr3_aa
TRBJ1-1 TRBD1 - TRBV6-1 TGTGCCAGCAATCGAAGACAGGGGGCGGGCACTGAAGCTTTCTTT CASNRRQGAGTEAFF
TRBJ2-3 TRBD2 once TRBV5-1 TGCGCCAGCAGCTCCTTTAGCGGGATCACAGATACGCAGTATTTT CASSSFSGITDTQYF
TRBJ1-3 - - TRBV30 TGTGCCTGGGAACGGGGTGCTGGAAACACCATATATTTT CAWERGAGNTIYF
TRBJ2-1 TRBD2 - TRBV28 TGTGCCAGCAGTTTACCCGGGACTAGCGGGAGGGCCAGTGAGCAGTTCTTC CASSLPGTSGRASEQFF
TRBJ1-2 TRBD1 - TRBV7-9 TGTGCCAGCAGCTTAGGACAGGGCTATGGCTACACCTTC CASSLGQGYGYTF
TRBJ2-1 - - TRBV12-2 TGTGCAAGTCGCTTAGACGAGGGGATAGGCAATGAGCAGTTCTTC CASRLDEGIGNEQFF
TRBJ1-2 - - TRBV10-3 TGTGCCATCAGCGGGCCAACTAACTATGGCTACACCTTC CAISGPTNYGYTF
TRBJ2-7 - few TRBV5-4 TGTGCCAGCAGCACGCACCAGGACCGATACGAGCAGTACTTC CASSTHQDRYEQYF
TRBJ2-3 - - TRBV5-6 TGTGCCAGCAGCTCCCGGACTATCCTCCCCACAGATACGCAGTATTTT CASSSRTILPTDTQYF
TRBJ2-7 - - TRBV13 TGTGCCAGCAGCTTAGGTTTGCGGGGCTCCTACGAGCAGTACTTC CASSLGLRGSYEQYF
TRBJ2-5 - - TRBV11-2 TGTGCCAGCAGCTTCGGGACCCTAGAGACCCAGTACTTC CASSFGTLETQYF
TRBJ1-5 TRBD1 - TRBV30 TGTGCCTGGGGACAGGGAGGAGATCAGCCCCAGCATTTT CAWGQGGDQPQHF
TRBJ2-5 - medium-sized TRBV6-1 TGTGCCAGTCGACAAACTCTGGGGACCCAGTACTTC CASRQTLGTQYF
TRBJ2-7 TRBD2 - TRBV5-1 TGCGCCAGCAGCTTGGAAACTAGCGGGTACGAGCAGTACTTC CASSLETSGYEQYF
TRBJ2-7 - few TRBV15 TGTGCCACCAGCAGAGGGGTCGGGGGCTACGAGCAGTACTTC CATSRGVGGYEQYF
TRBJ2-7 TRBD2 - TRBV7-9 TGTGCCAGCAGTCCTACTAGCGGGACCCCCCACGAGCAGTACTTC CASSPTSGTPHEQYF
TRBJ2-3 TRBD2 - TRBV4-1 TGCGCCAGCAGCCAAGATCGGGGCGGGAGGGGGCCAGATACGCAGTATTTT CASSQDRGGRGPDTQYF
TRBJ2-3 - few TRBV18 TGTGCCAGCTCACACCACCGAGCGAGAACGAACACAGATACGCAGTATTTT CASSHHRARTNTDTQYF
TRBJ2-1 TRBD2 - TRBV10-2 TGCGCCAGCAGTGAGCGAAACCCCCGGCCCAGGACTAGCGGGAGGGGGAGCTCCTACAATGAGCAGTTCTTC CASSERNPRPRTSGRGSSYNEQFF
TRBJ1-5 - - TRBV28 TGTGCCAGCAGTTTATGGACGTTAGCAAATCAGCCCCAGCATTTT CASSLWTLANQPQHF
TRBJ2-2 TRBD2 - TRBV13 TGTGCCAGCAGCCCCCTTTACGGGAGGAATGGCGGGGAGCTGTTTTTT CASSPLYGRNGGELFF
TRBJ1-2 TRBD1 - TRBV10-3 TGTGCCATCAGTGAGCCCCGTACAGGGGACTATGGCTACACCTTC CAISEPRTGDYGYTF
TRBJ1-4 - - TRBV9 TGTGCCAGCAGCCCGGGGACCCGGGGGGAAAAACTGTTTTTT CASSPGTRGEKLFF
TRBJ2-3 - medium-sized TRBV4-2 TGTGCCAGCAGAACAAATCCGGGAAGCACAGATACGCAGTATTTT CASRTNPGSTDTQYF
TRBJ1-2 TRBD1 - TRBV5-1 TGCGCCACCAAGCAGGGACAGGGCCCGGGTTATGGCTACACCTTC CATKQGQGPGYGYTF
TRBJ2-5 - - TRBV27 TGTGCCAGCAGTGGAGATCAGGGCGCGTTTCAAGAGACCCAGTACTTC CASSGDQGAFQETQYF
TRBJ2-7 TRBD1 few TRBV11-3 TGTGCCAGCAGCTTATACTCCGCCGAGCCAGGGGGCGAGCAGTACTTC CASSLYSAEPGGEQYF
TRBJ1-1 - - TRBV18 TGTGCCAGCTCAACCAGGGCGGAGGCTTTCTTT CASSTRAEAFF
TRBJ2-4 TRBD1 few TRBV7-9 TGTGCCAGCAGCCCGGGACAGCCTATTCAGTACTTC CASSPGQPIQYF
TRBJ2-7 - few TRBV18 TGTGCCAGCTCATCGGCTCACGAGCAGTACTTC CASSSAHEQYF
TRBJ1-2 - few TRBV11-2 TGTGCCAGCAGCCCCGACAGCTATGGCTACACCTTC CASSPDSYGYTF
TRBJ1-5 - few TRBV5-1 TGCGCCAGCAGCCATATGCCCCAGCATTTT CASSHMPQHF
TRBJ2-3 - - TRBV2 TGTGCCAGCATACGGGGGAGTAGTGCAGATACGCAGTATTTT CASIRGSSADTQYF
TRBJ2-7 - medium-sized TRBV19 TGTGCCAGTAGTAATAGCTGGAGCTCCTACGAGCAGTACTTC CASSNSWSSYEQYF
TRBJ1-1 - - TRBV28 TGTGCCAGCAGCCCCACGGGCACTGAAGCTTTCTTT CASSPTGTEAFF
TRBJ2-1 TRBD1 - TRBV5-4 TGTGCCAGCAGCCCCCGACAGGGGGCGCACAATGAGCAGTTCTTC CASSPRQGAHNEQFF
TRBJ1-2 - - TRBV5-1 TGCGCCAGCAGCTTGGAGGCTGTCGGCGATGGCTACACCTTC CASSLEAVGDGYTF
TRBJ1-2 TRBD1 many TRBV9 TGTGCCAGCAGCGTAGATTCCGGGACAGGGAGTATCAACTATGGCTACACCTTC CASSVDSGTGSINYGYTF
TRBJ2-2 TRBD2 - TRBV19 TGTGCCAGTAGCGGGACTAGCGAGATCACCGGGGAGCTGTTTTTT CASSGTSEITGELFF
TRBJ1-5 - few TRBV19 TGTGCCAGTAGTATTCAGGCAACTCAGCCCCAGCATTTT CASSIQATQPQHF
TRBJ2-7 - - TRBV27 TGTGCCAGCAGTTTAGGCCTAGGGCAGACCTACGAGCAGTACTTC CASSLGLGQTYEQYF
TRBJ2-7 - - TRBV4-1 TGCGCCAGCAGCCAAGAGGGGACGGCTTTCCACGAGCAGTACTTC CASSQEGTAFHEQYF
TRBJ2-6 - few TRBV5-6 TGTGCCAGCAGCTTGTACGGGGCCAACGTCCTGACTTTC CASSLYGANVLTF
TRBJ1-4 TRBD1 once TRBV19 TGTGCCAGTAGTTTGCAGGGGGCTGTCGATGAAAAACTGTTTTTT CASSLQGAVDEKLFF
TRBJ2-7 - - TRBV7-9 TGTGCCAGCGAGCGACAGGACTACGAGCAGTACTTC CASERQDYEQYF
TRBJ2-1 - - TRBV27 TGTGCCAGCAGTTTCCAGCAGGGAGGCAATGAGCAGTTCTTC CASSFQQGGNEQFF
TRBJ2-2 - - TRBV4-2 TGTGCCAGCAGCCAAGACAACACCGGGGAGCTGTTTTTT CASSQDNTGELFF
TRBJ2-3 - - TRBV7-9 TGTGCCAGCAGCTCCAACAGGGCAGATACGCAGTATTTT CASSSNRADTQYF
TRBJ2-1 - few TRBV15 TGTGCCACCAGCAGAGAGTGGGGGGGGGCGTACAATGAGCAGTTCTTC CATSREWGGAYNEQFF